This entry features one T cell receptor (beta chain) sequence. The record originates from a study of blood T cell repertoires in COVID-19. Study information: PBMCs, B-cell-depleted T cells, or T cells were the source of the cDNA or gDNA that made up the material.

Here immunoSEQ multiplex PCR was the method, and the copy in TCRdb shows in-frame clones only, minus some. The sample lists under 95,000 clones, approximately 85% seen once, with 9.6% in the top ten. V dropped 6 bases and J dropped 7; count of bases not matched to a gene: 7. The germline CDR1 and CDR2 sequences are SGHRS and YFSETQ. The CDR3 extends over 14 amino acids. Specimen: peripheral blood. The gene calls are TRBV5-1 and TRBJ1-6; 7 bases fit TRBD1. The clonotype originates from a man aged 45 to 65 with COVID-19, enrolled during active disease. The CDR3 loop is CASTSGQPNSPLHF. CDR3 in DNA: TGCGCCAGCACCTCGGGACAGCCGAATTCACCCCTCCACTTT.